The present T cell receptor beta chain was sequenced within a study of spatial heterogeneity in lung cancer. Background on the study: The study found that TCR transcript counts in tumor regions correlated strongly with a matched bulk RNA-seq T cell module score.

Ten or more counts support this clonotype. Its cognate antigen is unknown. A library prepared for alpha chains yielded this beta chain as an off-target read; its size is of little meaning. This CDR3 is 14 amino acids long. The germline V gene encodes CDR1 SGHDT and CDR2 YYEEEE. Trimming removed 3 bases at V and 0 bases at J, with 9 bases between. Noted time point: sample taken at primary tumor resection. The input material, whole RNA from tumor, nontumor lung or frozen PBMC, was sequenced unsorted. Notes on the study in general: Tumor mutation counts were tracked by expanded intratumoral alpha and beta TCR counts.

A unique molecular identifier was attached to every TCR cDNA molecule. TCRdb reprocessed the 5' RACE reads with MiXCR, giving one entry per CDR3 protein. The sample consists of some 2,000 distinct CDR3 sequences, over 20% of them appearing once. The chain joins TRBV5-6 to TRBJ1-2, with D possibly matching TRBD1 (5 bases). The receptor's source is a male donor with early-stage non-small cell lung cancer. The sequences come from lung tumor tissue, collected at surgery. CDR3 sequence (DNA): TGTGCCAGCAGCTGGGGGGAAGCTAACTATGGCTACACCTTC. This encodes CASSWGEANYGYTF.